The 27 T cell receptor beta chains below come from one sample, sequenced in a study of T-cell memory formation after mild COVID-19. TCRdb itself ran the 5' RACE reads through MiXCR, one entry per CDR3 protein. The data show over 450,000 distinct CDR3 sequences, around 20% seen once. The sequenced sample was PBMCs or a T cell subset sorted from them (not recorded which). The receptors derive from an adult woman who had mild COVID-19 (a few samples of this study predate the infection). Cell type and time point are not known.

The chain has TRBV5-1 and TRBJ1-2; a weak D match, TRBD1 (6 bases). Germline CDR1 reads SGHRS; CDR2 reads YFSETQ. The length of the CDR3 is 16 residues. V was trimmed by 7 bases and J by 3 bases, leaving 22 bases between them. The CDR3 DNA follows: TGCGCCAGCGCCCGCGAAAGCGGGGGGCTCGACTATGGCTACACCTTC. Protein product: CASARESGGLDYGYTF.

V and J are TRBV29-1 and TRBJ2-3, with 10 nucleotides matching TRBD2. CDR3 length: 19 amino acids. CDR1 is SQVTM, CDR2 ANQGSEA, per germline. V was clipped by 5 bases and J by 0 bases; unmatched bases: 17. In nucleotides, the CDR3 is TGCAGCGTTTTGGACGGATATAGCGGGAGGCCGCCTAGCACAGATACGCAGTATTTT. Translating it yields CSVLDGYSGRPPSTDTQYF.

The V call is TRBV12-3 or TRBV12-4, the J call TRBJ1-5; D gene uncertain. V lost 8 bases and J lost 0, with 11 bases in between. This CDR3 region has 14 residues. CDR3 in amino acids: CASADKNSNQPQHF. CDR3 nucleotides: TGTGCCAGCGCCGACAAGAATAGCAATCAGCCCCAGCATTTT.

This clonotype has more than one count but fewer than ten. The chain has TRBV19 and TRBJ2-3, with D perhaps TRBD1 or TRBD2 (6 bases each). The CDR3 totals 11 residues. V was shortened by 9 bases and J by 6 bases, with 10 bases between the two germline ends. The germline gives CDR1 LNHDA, CDR2 SQIVND (reference sequence). The CDR3 nucleotides read TGTGCCAGCGGAGGGGGTGATACGCAGTATTTT. This sequence encodes CASGGGDTQYF. The variable domain in full, completed from reference TRBV19 and TRBJ2-3, reads DGGITQSPKYLFRKEGQNVTLSCEQNLNHDAMYWYRQDPGQGLRLIYYSQIVNDFQKGDIAEGYSVSREKKESFPLTVTSAQKNPTAFYLCASGGGDTQYFGPGTRLTVL.

The rearrangement joins TRBV2 to TRBJ2-3; TRBD2 aligns across 7 bases. This CDR3 has 12 residues. V dropped 8 bases and J dropped 5; count of bases not matched to a gene: 4. CDR1 is SNHLY, CDR2 FYNNEI, per germline. The CDR3 loop reads CASGGGRDTQYF. The CDR3 DNA sequence: TGTGCCAGCGGCGGGGGTAGAGATACGCAGTATTTT.

The rearrangement joins TRBV12-3 or TRBV12-4 to TRBJ2-7; 8 bases are shared with TRBD1. This CDR3 has 14 residues. V was clipped by 6 bases and J by 9 bases; unmatched bases: 13. DNA of the CDR3: TGTGCCAGCAGCCCTGCGGCAGGGGGCGGTGTGCAGTACTTC. Translation gives CASSPAAGGGVQYF.

The chain couples TRBV7-9 to TRBJ1-1; no reliable D call. Germline V gene data show CDR1 as SEHNR and CDR2 as FQNEAQ (reference sequence). V was cut by 0 bases and J by 1 base, with 9 bases left in between. The CDR3 length is 15 residues. The chain's CDR3 is CASSLAGYPNTEAFF. CDR3 coding DNA: TGTGCCAGCAGCTTAGCCGGGTATCCGAACACTGAAGCTTTCTTT.

This clonotype showed up just a few times. In DNA, the CDR3 is TGTGCCAGCAACGCCAGGGGCCCCAACTACGAGCAGTACTTC. This translates into CASNARGPNYEQYF. The chain links TRBV12-3 or TRBV12-4 to TRBJ2-7; TRBD1 is a possible D gene (6 bases). This CDR3 region has 14 residues. V lost 7 bases, J lost 3 bases, and 16 bases lay in between.

Comment on this clonotype: Relative to the germline gene, one junction end is altered; a read error may explain this. The chain uses TRBV29-1 and TRBJ2-1, with TRBD2 matching 12 bases. The CDR3 runs 11 residues. Looked up from germline, CDR1 is SQVTM and CDR2 is ANQGSEA. In DNA form, the CDR3 reads TGCAGCGTCGGACTAGCGGGAAAGTTTCTCTTC. Encoded protein: CSVGLAGKFLF.

The CDR3 DNA follows: TGTGCCAGCAGCTATCGGCGACAGGGAGGCGCTGGGGCCAACGTCCTGACTTTC. Amino acid sequence: CASSYRRQGGAGANVLTF. The V call is TRBV7-6, the J call TRBJ2-6; possible D gene TRBD1, 7 bases. Germline V lookup: CDR1 SGHVS, CDR2 FNYEAQ. Trimming removed 4 bases at V and 2 bases at J, with 18 bases between. The CDR3 totals 18 residues.

The CDR3 loop reads CASSWGTSYNEQFF. CDR3 nucleotides: TGCGCCAGCAGCTGGGGGACCTCCTACAATGAGCAGTTCTTC. The V and J genes are TRBV5-1 and TRBJ2-1, with D perhaps given as TRBD1 or TRBD2 (5 bases each). Germline CDR1 is SGHRS and CDR2 is YFSETQ. V dropped 3 bases and J dropped 0 bases, with 7 bases sitting between them. The length of the CDR3 is 14 residues. Together with reference TRBV5-1 and TRBJ2-1, the CDR3 gives the full variable domain: KAGVTQTPRYLIKTRGQQVTLSCSPISGHRSVSWYQQTPGQGLQFLFEYFSETQRNKGNFPGRFSGRQFSNSRSEMNVSTLELGDSALYLCASSWGTSYNEQFFGPGTRLTVL.

The rearrangement links TRBV7-9 to TRBJ2-1, with 14 bases identical to TRBD2. The length of the CDR3 is 19 residues. With 2 bases clipped from V and 2 bases from J, the junction kept 8 bases outside the gene matches. Germline-derived CDR1 and CDR2 are SEHNR and FQNEAQ (reference sequence). Here the CDR3 reads CASSLPRTSGRPAYNEQFF. The CDR3 DNA sequence: TGTGCCAGCAGCTTACCCCGGACTAGCGGGAGGCCTGCCTACAATGAGCAGTTCTTC.

The chain links TRBV3-1 to TRBJ2-7; D call uncertain. Near its end, the DNA agrees better with TRBJ2-1, so the J call may be wrong. CDR3 length: 11 amino acids. CDR1 and CDR2 (germline): LGHDT, YNNKEL (reference sequence). The CDR3: CASSSRYEQFF. CDR3 in DNA: TGTGCCAGCAGCAGCCGCTACGAGCAGTTCTTC.

This clonotype was counted between two and nine times. This chain joins TRBV12-3 or TRBV12-4 and TRBJ2-1; D is undetermined. V lost 3 bases and J 4 bases, leaving 7 bases between the germline ends. The CDR3 consists of 13 residues. The CDR3 sequence: CASSFFRYNEQFF. The CDR3 bases are TGTGCCAGCAGTTTTTTCCGATACAATGAGCAGTTCTTC.

The chain combines TRBV20-1 with TRBJ2-5; 8 bases are shared with TRBD2. Germline CDR1 is DFQATT and CDR2 is SNEGSKA (reference sequence). This CDR3 is 18 amino acids long. The V segment lost 6 bases and the J segment 5 bases; nucleotides outside the gene matches: 23. CDR3 loop: CSATPGARGGTNGETQYF. The CDR3 DNA follows: TGCAGTGCCACTCCTGGGGCCCGGGGGGGCACGAACGGGGAGACCCAGTACTTC.

A few counts support this clonotype. The chain couples TRBV11-2 to TRBJ2-3; TRBD2 matches at 10 bases. The CDR3 is 17 residues long. Germline CDR1 and CDR2: SGHAT and FQNNGV. The J segment lost 2 bases and the V segment lost 4 bases, leaving 9 bases of the junction unmatched. CDR3 nucleotide sequence: TGTGCCAGCAGCTCAAGAATCAGCGGGGGGGCCACAGATACGCAGTATTTT. Translated, it gives CASSSRISGGATDTQYF.

On this clonotype: Mismatch with germline at one junction end may stem from a read error. The V gene is TRBV6-2 or TRBV6-3, the J gene TRBJ1-1, with D uncertain. CDR3 length: 13 amino acids. Germline V CDR1 and CDR2: MNHEY, SVGEGT. The CDR3 sequence: CASRYPMNTEAFF. CDR3 sequence (DNA): TGTGCCAGCCGTTACCCTATGAACACTGAAGCTTTCTTT.

This chain joins TRBV7-2 and TRBJ1-2; D is unresolved. The CDR3 runs 13 residues. CDR1 and CDR2 (germline): SGHTA, FQGNSA. Trimming took off 4 bases at V and 0 bases at J, with 6 bases between the two ends. CDR3 nucleotides: TGTGCCAGCAGCTCGAGAGCTAACTATGGCTACACCTTC. Amino acid sequence: CASSSRANYGYTF.

The chain has TRBV9 and TRBJ1-2; 10 nucleotides match TRBD1. The CDR3 is 14 residues long. With 1 base clipped from V and 7 bases from J, the junction kept 4 bases outside the gene matches. CDR1 is SGDLS and CDR2 is YYNGEE in the germline V gene. In DNA form, the CDR3 reads TGTGCCAGCAGCGTACCCGACAGGGGGCCTGGCTACACCTTC. Translating it yields CASSVPDRGPGYTF.

The rearrangement joins TRBV7-8 to TRBJ2-3; D remains unclear. The CDR3 is 15 residues long. Trimming took off 2 bases at V and 1 base at J, with 10 bases between the two ends. Germline assignment: CDR1 SGHVS and CDR2 FQNEAQ. The CDR3 coding sequence is TGTGCCAGCAGCTTATTATTAGGTCGCACAGATACGCAGTATTTT. It codes for CASSLLLGRTDTQYF.

The rearrangement uses TRBV7-9 and TRBJ2-3; 7 bases fit TRBD2. From germline, CDR1 is SEHNR and CDR2 FQNEAQ (reference sequence). The ends lost 1 base at V and 4 bases at J; junction bases unmatched: 8. This CDR3 is built from 16 residues. The CDR3 coding sequence is TGTGCCAGCAGCTTAGGTAGGGGAGGGCCGTCAGATACGCAGTATTTT. It yields the protein CASSLGRGGPSDTQYF.

This clonotype was detected only a few times. This rearrangement joins TRBV20-1 to TRBJ2-3, with 8 bases that match TRBD1. The CDR3 covers 15 residues. V dropped 0 bases and J dropped 4; count of bases not matched to a gene: 6. Germline lookup yields CDR1 DFQATT and CDR2 SNEGSKA (reference sequence). The CDR3 nucleotides read TGCAGTGCTAGAGATCCGGGACAGGTCGCAGATACGCAGTATTTT. Amino acid sequence: CSARDPGQVADTQYF.

In this sample, this clonotype turned up a few times. The DNA for the CDR3 is TGCAGCGTTGAAATCCCGGGAGGCTCCTACGAGCAGTACTTC. It specifies CSVEIPGGSYEQYF. V and J are TRBV29-1 and TRBJ2-7, with 7 bases lining up with TRBD2. Germline loops: CDR1 SQVTM, CDR2 ANQGSEA. Trimming cost V 2 bases and J 0 bases; bases outside gene matches: 4. The CDR3 loop spans 14 amino acids.

The rearrangement uses TRBV6-6 and TRBJ1-5; D not resolved. V shed 2 bases and J shed 7 bases, with 15 bases lying between them. Germline V gene sequence: CDR1 MNHNY, CDR2 SVGAGI (reference sequence). The length of the CDR3 is 15 residues. CDR3 nucleotides: TGTGCCAGCAGTTACCGGAGGGAGGTCGGACAGCCCCAGCATTTT. Amino acid sequence: CASSYRREVGQPQHF.

The J gene is TRBJ2-1, the V gene TRBV2; tentative D call: TRBD1 (5 bases). CDR3 size: 18 residues. V was clipped by 6 bases and J by 7 bases, with 28 bases between them. Germline assignment: CDR1 SNHLY and CDR2 FYNNEI. CDR3 loop: CASSVPTGHPLIGNEQFF. CDR3 coding DNA: TGTGCCAGCAGCGTACCAACAGGACATCCGTTAATCGGTAATGAGCAGTTCTTC.

This chain joins TRBV19 and TRBJ2-5; D may correspond to TRBD1 or TRBD2 (5 bases each). The CDR3 has 13 amino acids. Germline lookup yields CDR1 LNHDA and CDR2 SQIVND (reference sequence). The V end was cut by 6 bases, the J end by 5 bases, with 13 bases between. CDR3 bases: TGTGCCAGTAGCGCTGACTGGGGGGAGACCCAGTACTTC. Encoded protein: CASSADWGETQYF.

The V gene is TRBV2, the J gene TRBJ1-1; a weak D match, TRBD1 (6 bases). Germline assignment: CDR1 SNHLY and CDR2 FYNNEI. Between the trimmed V and J ends, which lost 6 bases and 3 bases, there was a span of 11 bases. CDR3 length: 13 residues. CDR3 in DNA: TGTGCCAGCAGAAGGGGGGACCACACTGAAGCTTTCTTT. This codes for CASRRGDHTEAFF.